Listed below are T cell receptor beta chains from one sample, sequenced in a study of T cell repertoires in cytomegalovirus infection. Using its own MiXCR run on the reads, TCRdb lists one record per CDR3 protein. Altogether 630,000 or so distinct CDR3 sequences are present, roughly a quarter being singletons, with the ten largest covering approximately 8.2%. Sample: CD8+ T cells from PBMCs. All receptors come from a human donor in good health (CMV status not recorded). Some clones in this sample may be carry-over from other donors' samples. CDR3s include the opening cysteine and the closing phenylalanine or tryptophan. Each record gives: clone size, J gene, D gene, V gene, CDR3 protein, CDR3 DNA. The D gene is left open where the match is weak. For some rows the clone size is stated as once, few or many, or as a class when expanded; others skip it.

few | TRBJ2-2 | . | TRBV7-6 | CASSPSWFGTGELFF | TGTGCCAGCAGCCCATCCTGGTTCGGGACCGGGGAGCTGTTTTTT
few | TRBJ1-1 | . | TRBV5-6 | CASSYGQFAFF | TGTGCCAGCAGCTACGGACAGTTTGCTTTCTTT
. | TRBJ2-2 | . | TRBV20-1 | CSARDLAAANTGELFF | TGCAGTGCTAGAGATTTGGCGGCTGCGAACACCGGGGAGCTGTTTTTT
. | TRBJ2-3 | . | TRBV5-5 | CASSLEKFTDTQYF | TGTGCCAGCAGCTTGGAAAAGTTCACAGATACGCAGTATTTT
few | TRBJ2-4 | . | TRBV28 | CASRTGFWGSLRTLAKNIQYF | TGTGCCAGCAGAACGGGGTTTTGGGGTTCCCTACGAACCTTAGCCAAAAACATTCAGTACTTC
. | TRBJ1-1 | TRBD1 | TRBV27 | CASKSGGQLEAFF | TGTGCCAGCAAGTCGGGGGGACAGCTTGAAGCTTTCTTT
. | TRBJ1-1 | . | TRBV20-1 | CSARDRELGLNTEAFF | TGCAGTGCTAGAGATAGGGAGTTAGGACTGAACACTGAAGCTTTCTTT
few | TRBJ2-3 | . | TRBV14 | CASSQENTDTQYF | TGTGCCAGCAGCCAGGAAAACACAGATACGCAGTATTTT
few | TRBJ2-7 | . | TRBV2 | CASRDGPGPTYEQYF | TGTGCCAGCAGAGATGGGCCAGGGCCGACCTACGAGCAGTACTTC
many | TRBJ1-1 | TRBD1 | TRBV20-1 | CSARTGQEYEAFF | TGCAGTGCTAGAACGGGACAGGAATATGAAGCTTTCTTT
few | TRBJ2-1 | . | TRBV6-2/TRBV6-3 | CASSYEGSGSDNEQFF | TGTGCCAGCAGTTACGAAGGTTCCGGATCGGACAATGAGCAGTTCTTC
many | TRBJ1-1 | . | TRBV7-9 | CASSPDGRSEAFF | TGTGCCAGCAGCCCCGACGGTAGGTCTGAAGCTTTCTTT
many | TRBJ1-5 | . | TRBV7-2 | CASSLGDILNQPQHF | TGTGCCAGCAGCTTGGGGGACATCCTCAATCAGCCCCAGCATTTT
many | TRBJ1-1 | . | TRBV7-9 | CASRAGQPEAFF | TGTGCCAGCAGAGCAGGACAGCCTGAAGCTTTCTTT
few | TRBJ2-5 | . | TRBV15 | CATSAQTAYETQYF | TGTGCCACCAGCGCACAGACCGCGTACGAGACCCAGTACTTC
. | TRBJ2-3 | . | TRBV5-8 | CASSLTYQNTSTDTQYF | TGTGCCAGCAGCTTGACGTACCAGAATACTAGCACAGATACGCAGTATTTT
many | TRBJ1-5 | . | TRBV20-1 | CSARDLPDNQPQHF | TGCAGTGCTAGAGATTTACCGGACAATCAGCCCCAGCATTTT
many | TRBJ2-5 | . | TRBV7-2 | CASRSPQGRETQYF | TGTGCCAGCAGGTCCCCTCAGGGGCGAGAGACCCAGTACTTC
. | TRBJ2-3 | TRBD2 | TRBV28 | CASRDDSGGVTDTQYF | TGTGCCAGCAGAGACGACAGCGGGGGGGTAACAGATACGCAGTATTTT
. | TRBJ2-1 | . | TRBV24-1 | CATSDRLYNEQFF | TGTGCCACCAGTGACCGGTTGTACAATGAGCAGTTCTTC
. | TRBJ1-5 | . | TRBV6-2/TRBV6-3 | CASSPGGLGNQPQHF | TGTGCCAGCAGCCCCGGGGGGCTGGGCAATCAGCCCCAGCATTTT
. | TRBJ2-5 | . | TRBV7-6 | CASSLATTGLETQYF | TGTGCTAGCAGCTTAGCGACGACAGGCTTAGAGACCCAGTACTTC
few | TRBJ2-1 | TRBD2 | TRBV6-2/TRBV6-3 | CASSYQRGKNNEQFF | TGTGCCAGCAGTTATCAGCGGGGGAAAAACAATGAGCAGTTCTTC
many | TRBJ2-7 | . | TRBV12-3/TRBV12-4 | CASRAGGLNEQYF | TGTGCCAGCAGGGCCGGGGGGCTCAACGAGCAGTACTTC